The TCR beta chain described here comes from a study of cytomegalovirus exposure and HLA in healthy donors. Overall study findings and caveats: An observed cluster of highly shared sequence variants was recorded as a likely sequencing artifact.

As for this clone: Its antigen remains unidentified.

The study ran its PCR with 60 Vbeta and 13 Jbeta primers. Original processing methods: Per a later analysis, the number of unique TCR beta chains was about 80 million, of which 10 million to 11 million were shared. Using immunoSEQ multiplex PCR, the repertoire was profiled, and TCRdb retains in-frame clones only, with some absent. That table gives V, J and clone size, and the DNA gave D and trimming. The sample shows approximately 110,000 clones, 82% of them seen only once. Germline assignment: CDR1 MNHNS and CDR2 SASEGT. Losses at the gene ends were 3 bases for V and 4 bases for J; bases not matched to a gene: 11. The CDR3 covers 17 residues.

The J gene is TRBJ1-5, the V gene TRBV6-1; 8 nucleotides align to TRBD1. This TCR derives from a young man in good health and CMV-seropositive. Sequencing was done on a sample of PBMCs. The CDR3 here is CASSDFRGLSRNQPQHF. The CDR3 bases are TGTGCCAGCAGTGACTTCAGGGGGCTTTCAAGAAATCAGCCCCAGCATTTT.